Given below is one T cell receptor (beta chain) in context. Its antigen is still unknown. The CDR3 extends over 15 amino acids. The germline V gene has CDR1 LNHDA and CDR2 SQIVND (reference sequence). The V segment lost 5 bases and the J segment 2 bases; nucleotides outside the gene matches: 7. The record originates from a study of cytotoxic CD8 clonotypes in ibrutinib-treated CLL. Background on the study: The subjects consisted of around eleven relapsed/refractory and around 15 treatment-naive individuals, with approximately 18 IGHV unmutated. Study-wide results and limits: Stable or contracted on treatment, public clonotypes were also uncommon. Age-matched healthy donor levels were exceeded by baseline clonality, which tracked circulating CD8+ T-cell counts.

The repertoire was sequenced with immunoSEQ multiplex PCR; TCRdb's copy has only in-frame clones and lacks some. The sample lists 200,000 to 250,000 clones, 65% to 80% occurring once. The genes are TRBV19 and TRBJ2-7; 9 nucleotides line up with TRBD2. This specimen was PBMCs, taken after 12 months of ibrutinib treatment. The TCR sequence derives from a human donor with chronic lymphocytic leukemia. The CDR3 region is CASSGAAGGPYEQYF. DNA of the CDR3: TGTGCCAGTAGTGGTGCAGCGGGAGGCCCCTACGAGCAGTACTTC.